A single sample is the source of the 2 T cell receptor beta chains below, sequenced in a study of Graves' ophthalmopathy and Graves' hyperthyroidism. Amplifying from RNA transcripts, the study obtained TCR beta CDR3 regions. Following a first-round RT-PCR that used HTBI primers, a second-round multiplex PCR was carried out. TCRdb re-called the multiplex PCR reads through MiXCR, storing one row per CDR3 protein. The data show approximately 700,000 distinct CDR3 sequences, roughly 41% seen once. The specimen sequenced was peripheral blood. The origin of the receptors is an adult man with Graves' ophthalmopathy.

The chain employs TRBV20-1 and TRBJ2-5; 10 nucleotides match TRBD1. V lost 5 bases, J lost 7 bases, and 7 bases stayed unmatched. This CDR3 region has 13 residues. The germline CDR1 and CDR2 sequences are DFQATT and SNEGSKA (reference sequence). The CDR3 DNA reads as TGCAGTGCTGGGACAGGGGAGAACGGGACCCAGTACTTC. As protein: CSAGTGENGTQYF.

This chain links TRBV24-1 with TRBJ2-5; TRBD1 matches at 7 bases. Trimming cost V 7 bases and J 9 bases; bases outside gene matches: 19. The length of the CDR3 is 16 residues. Germline lookup yields CDR1 KGHDR and CDR2 SFDVKD. The CDR3 DNA sequence: TGTGCCACCAGCGGGACAGCGGAGCGTGCAAGTGGGCCCCAGTACTTC. Protein: CATSGTAERASGPQYF.